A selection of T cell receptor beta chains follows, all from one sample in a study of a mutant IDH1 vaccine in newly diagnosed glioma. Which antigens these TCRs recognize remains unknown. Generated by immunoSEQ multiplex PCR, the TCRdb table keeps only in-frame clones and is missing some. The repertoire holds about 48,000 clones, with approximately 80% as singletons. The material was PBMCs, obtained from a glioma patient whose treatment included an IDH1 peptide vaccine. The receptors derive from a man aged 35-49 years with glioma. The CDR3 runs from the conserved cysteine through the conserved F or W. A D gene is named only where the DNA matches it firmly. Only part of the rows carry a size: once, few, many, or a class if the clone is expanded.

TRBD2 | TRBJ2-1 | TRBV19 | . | CASSPLGTSGGDEQFF | TGTGCCAGTAGTCCCCTCGGGACTAGCGGCGGGGATGAGCAGTTCTTC
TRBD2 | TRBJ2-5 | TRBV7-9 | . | CASSWRASGQETQYF | TGTGCCAGCAGCTGGCGGGCTAGCGGCCAAGAGACCCAGTACTTC
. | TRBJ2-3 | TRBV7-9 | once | CASSLTVTGTQYF | TGTGCCAGCAGCTTGACAGTCACGGGGACGCAGTATTTT
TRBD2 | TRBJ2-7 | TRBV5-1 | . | CASSLGTSPIYEQYF | TGCGCCAGCAGCCTCGGGACTAGCCCTATCTACGAGCAGTACTTC
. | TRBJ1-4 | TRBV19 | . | CASSSGVLGNEKLFF | TGTGCCAGTAGCTCAGGGGTCTTGGGTAATGAAAAACTGTTTTTT
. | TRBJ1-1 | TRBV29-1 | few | CSVAGGASNTEAFF | TGCAGCGTTGCGGGGGGGGCTTCGAACACTGAAGCTTTCTTT
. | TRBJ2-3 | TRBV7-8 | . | CASSLSHSTDTQYF | TGTGCCAGCAGCTTAAGCCACAGCACAGATACGCAGTATTTT
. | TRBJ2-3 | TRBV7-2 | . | CASSLAASTDTQYF | TGTGCCAGCAGCTTAGCAGCTAGCACAGATACGCAGTATTTT
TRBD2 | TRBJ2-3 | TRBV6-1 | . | CASSERMLEAGTTDTQYF | TGTGCCAGCAGTGAACGGATGCTCGAAGCGGGAACCACAGATACGCAGTATTTT
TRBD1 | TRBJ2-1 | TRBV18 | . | CASSLGTGLGNNEQFF | TGTGCCAGCTCACTCGGGACAGGGTTGGGGAACAATGAGCAGTTCTTC
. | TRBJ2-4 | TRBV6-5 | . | CASSGASGIQYF | TGTGCCAGCAGTGGAGCGTCGGGCATTCAGTACTTC
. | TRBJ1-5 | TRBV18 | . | CASSPLGGPNSNQPQHF | TGTGCCAGCTCACCCCTGGGGGGCCCTAATAGCAATCAGCCCCAGCATTTT
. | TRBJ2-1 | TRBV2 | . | CASSDLTSNEQFF | TGTGCCAGCAGTGACCTGACGAGCAATGAGCAGTTCTTC
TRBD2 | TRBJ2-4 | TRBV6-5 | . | CASSPSSGIKNIQYF | TGTGCCAGCAGTCCTTCTAGCGGGATTAAAAACATTCAGTACTTC
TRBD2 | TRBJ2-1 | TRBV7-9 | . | CASSLGGDYVSYNEQFF | TGTGCCAGCAGCTTAGGAGGGGACTATGTCTCCTACAATGAGCAGTTCTTC
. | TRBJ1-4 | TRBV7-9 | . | CASSTPRATNEKLFF | TGTGCCAGCAGCACCCCAAGGGCAACTAATGAAAAACTGTTTTTT
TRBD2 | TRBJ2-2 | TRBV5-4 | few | CASSPPGLAVNGELFF | TGTGCCAGCAGCCCACCGGGACTAGCGGTTAACGGGGAGCTGTTTTTT
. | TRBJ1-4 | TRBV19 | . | CASSSLLRDTATNEKLFF | TGTGCCAGTAGTTCCCTTCTCCGGGACACGGCAACTAATGAAAAACTGTTTTTT
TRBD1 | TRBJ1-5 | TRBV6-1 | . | CASSGQGASNQPQHF | TGTGCCAGCAGTGGACAGGGGGCGAGCAATCAGCCCCAGCATTTT
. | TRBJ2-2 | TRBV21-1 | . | CASSPRGGGHDTGELFF | TGTGCCAGCAGCCCCCGGGGAGGGGGACACGACACCGGGGAGCTGTTTTTT
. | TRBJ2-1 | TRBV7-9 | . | CASSSPLGSEQFF | TGTGCCAGCAGCTCCCCCCTTGGTAGTGAGCAGTTCTTC
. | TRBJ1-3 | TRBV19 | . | CASSMATVPSGNTIYF | TGTGCCAGTAGTATGGCGACGGTACCCTCTGGAAACACCATATATTTT
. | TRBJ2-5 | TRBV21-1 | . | CASSKKKLQQETQYF | TGTGCCAGCAGCAAAAAGAAATTACAGCAAGAGACCCAGTACTTC
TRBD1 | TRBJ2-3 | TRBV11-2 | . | CASSPGTGRDTQYF | TGTGCCAGCAGCCCAGGGACAGGACGAGATACGCAGTATTTT
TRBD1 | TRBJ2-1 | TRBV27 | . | CASSGTGIGNEQFF | TGTGCCAGCAGCGGGACAGGGATTGGCAATGAGCAGTTCTTC
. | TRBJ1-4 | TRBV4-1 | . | CASSQVGRGRSGEKLFF | TGCGCCAGCAGCCAAGTTGGGCGGGGGCGGTCGGGTGAAAAACTGTTTTTT
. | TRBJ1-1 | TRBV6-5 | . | CASSTGLREAFF | TGTGCCAGCAGTACGGGACTTAGAGAAGCTTTCTTT
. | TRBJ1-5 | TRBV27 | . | CASSVSAVNQPQHF | TGTGCCAGCAGCGTGTCGGCGGTTAATCAGCCCCAGCATTTT
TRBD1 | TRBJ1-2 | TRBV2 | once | CASTSGSGGWGYTF | TGTGCCAGCACTTCCGGCTCAGGGGGTTGGGGCTACACCTTC
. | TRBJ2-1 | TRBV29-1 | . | CSDNPAQGPYNEQFF | TGCAGCGATAACCCGGCGCAGGGCCCCTACAATGAGCAGTTCTTC
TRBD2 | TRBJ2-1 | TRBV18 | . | CASSLLLAGVDEQFF | TGTGCCAGCTCACTCCTTCTAGCGGGAGTAGATGAGCAGTTCTTC
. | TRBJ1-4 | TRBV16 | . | CASSLHTQEKLFF | TGTGCCAGCAGCCTCCACACCCAGGAAAAACTGTTTTTT
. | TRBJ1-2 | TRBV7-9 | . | CASSSLGTPVDGYTF | TGTGCCAGCAGCAGCCTCGGGACACCGGTTGATGGCTACACCTTC
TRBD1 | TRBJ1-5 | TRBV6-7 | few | CASSSGDSSNQPQHF | TGTGCCAGCAGTTCCGGGGACAGTAGCAATCAGCCCCAGCATTTT
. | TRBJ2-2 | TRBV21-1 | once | CASSKRLAGDTGELFF | TGTGCCAGCAGCAAAAGACTAGCGGGAGATACCGGGGAGCTGTTTTTT
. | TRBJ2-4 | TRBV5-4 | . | CASSFGGARSKNIQYF | TGTGCCAGCAGCTTTGGGGGGGCCCGGAGCAAAAACATTCAGTACTTC
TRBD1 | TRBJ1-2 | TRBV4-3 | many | CASSQEGQIPLGYTF | TGCGCCAGCAGCCAAGAGGGACAGATCCCTTTGGGCTACACCTTC